This entry features one TCR beta chain sequence. The data are from a study of PD-1 blockade in classical Hodgkin lymphoma. TCRdb's table, derived via immunoSEQ multiplex PCR, lists solely in-frame clones and lacks some. The sample contains more than 40,000 clones, roughly 80% of which appear only once. CDR3 length: 12 residues. Germline CDR1 reads SGHTA; CDR2 reads FQGNSA. V lost 5 bases, J lost 10 bases, and 7 bases stayed unmatched. All the patients suffered relapse after autologous stem cell transplantation, and brentuximab vedotin exposure differed. This receptor was taken from a human donor with classical Hodgkin lymphoma. The V call is TRBV7-2, the J call TRBJ1-2; TRBD1 matches 7 bases. The sample was peripheral blood mononuclear cells (PBMCs), taken at baseline. CDR3 in amino acids: CASSTRQGSYTF. CDR3 DNA: TGTGCCAGCAGCACGCGACAGGGTTCCTACACCTTC. The full variable domain, with the rest looked up from reference TRBV7-2 and TRBJ1-2, is GAGVSQSPSNKVTEKGKDVELRCDPISGHTALYWYRQSLGQGLEFLIYFQGNSAPDKSGLPSDRFSAERTGGSVSTLTIQRTQQEDSAVYLCASSTRQGSYTFGSGTRLTVV.